This T cell receptor (beta chain) was recovered during a study of blood T cell repertoires in COVID-19. In the original workflow: Reference gene primer amplification yielded estimated nucleated cell counts. Generated by immunoSEQ multiplex PCR, the TCRdb table keeps only in-frame clones and is missing some. The D gene and trimming were derived from the DNA, and the V and J assignments and clone size from that table. The table lists fewer than 130,000 clones, 85% to 90% of them singletons. This CDR3 contains 15 residues. Germline V gene data show CDR1 as SGHAT and CDR2 as FQNNGV. The V end lost 5 bases, the J end lost 2 bases, and 16 bases lay between the germline ends.

This clonotype was obtained from a woman aged 50 to 60 with acute or convalescent COVID-19. V and J are TRBV11-2 and TRBJ2-7; maybe TRBD2 (6 bases). The specimen was peripheral blood. The CDR3 here is CASSGGGERPYEQYF. Here the CDR3 DNA reads TGTGCCAGCAGCGGCGGAGGGGAGCGCCCCTACGAGCAGTACTTC.